This passage covers 21 T cell receptor beta chains from one sample sequenced in a study of CD8+CD57+ T cells in acquired aplastic anemia (dated by TCRdb to the late 2010s). The data were produced on an Illumina HiSeq 2000. TCR beta VDJ combination and CDR3 sequence profiling used genomic DNA as the template. The public reads were reprocessed in TCRdb via fastp at Q25 and MiXCR, keeping in-frame beta chains. Records with the same CDR3 protein are collapsed into one entry carrying the most frequent genes and DNA. The sample records 250,000 to 300,000 distinct CDR3 sequences, approximately 56% of which are singletons. Together, the top ten hold 7% to 9% of the sample. The sequenced sample was sorted CD4+, CD8+, or CD8+CD57+ T cells (not recorded which) from PBMCs. These receptors all come from a human donor with severe aplastic anemia or a healthy control (not recorded which).

The chain recombines TRBV5-6 with TRBJ2-5, with TRBD1 identical over 9 bases. This CDR3 region has 14 residues. Trimming took 3 bases from V and 4 from J; bases not matched to a gene: 4. Per germline, CDR1 SGHDT and CDR2 YYEEEE. In DNA, the CDR3 is TGTGCCAGCAGCTGGGACAGGGAGGGAGAGACCCAGTACTTC. It encodes CASSWDREGETQYF.

On this clonotype: At one of its ends the junction is not consistent with the germline gene, which may arise from a read error. V and J are TRBV7-9 and TRBJ1-6; 7 bases align to TRBD1. The CDR3 sequence is 13 residues long. Germline V CDR1 and CDR2: SEHNR, FQNEAQ (reference sequence). The CDR3 coding sequence is TGCGCCAGCCGGGACAGCCCCAATTCACCCCTCCACTTT. Translating gives CASRDSPNSPLHF.

V gene TRBV20-1 combines with J gene TRBJ2-5, with 9 nucleotides matching TRBD1. CDR3 size: 14 residues. Germline CDR1 DFQATT, CDR2 SNEGSKA (reference sequence). Trimming at V came to 1 base and at J to 5 bases, leaving 5 bases not matched to a gene. The CDR3 region is CSARAGTGMETQYF. DNA of the CDR3: TGCAGTGCTAGAGCGGGGACAGGGATGGAGACCCAGTACTTC.

Ten or more counts support this clonotype. CDR3 nucleotides: TGCGCCAGCAGCCACCCCCATGGGGGGGCCCCCACAGATACGCAGTATTTT. It encodes CASSHPHGGAPTDTQYF. J is TRBJ2-3 and V is TRBV4-3, with TRBD2 as a possible D gene (7 bases). Per germline, CDR1 LGHNA and CDR2 YSLEER. V shed 3 bases and J shed 2 bases, with 18 bases lying between them. The CDR3 is made up of 17 amino acids.

This clonotype was recorded only once. V and J are TRBV28 and TRBJ2-5; the match to TRBD2 covers 10 bases. The germline gives CDR1 MDHEN, CDR2 SYDVKM. V shed 4 bases, J shed 7 bases, and the junction held 15 bases outside the gene matches. The CDR3 extends over 17 amino acids. Written as DNA, the CDR3 is TGTGCCAGCAGTTCTCAAACTAGCGGGAATCGATTCGGGACCCAGTACTTC. Protein: CASSSQTSGNRFGTQYF.

The chain employs TRBV20-1 and TRBJ2-3, with D possibly TRBD1 on 5 matching bases. In germline, CDR1 is DFQATT, CDR2 SNEGSKA (reference sequence). V was clipped by 4 bases and J by 5 bases, with 10 bases between them. CDR3 length: 12 residues. The CDR3 here is CSATRAGDTQYF. The CDR3 nucleotides are TGCAGTGCTACCAGGGCTGGAGATACGCAGTATTTT.

V is TRBV10-1 and J is TRBJ2-7; D is tentatively TRBD1 or TRBD2 (6 bases each). The end of the DNA fits TRBJ2-5 better, so the J call may be wrong. In germline, CDR1 is WNHNN, CDR2 SYGVQD (reference sequence). The CDR3 is made up of 17 amino acids. The CDR3 here is CASSFGQLGDYQETQYF. The CDR3 nucleotides read TGCGCCAGCAGCTTCGGACAGCTAGGGGACTACCAAGAGACCCAGTACTTC.

The rearrangement links TRBV7-2 to TRBJ1-2; TRBD1 agrees at 10 bases. Trimming cost V 5 bases and J 3 bases; bases outside gene matches: 6. The CDR3 covers 15 residues. From germline, CDR1 is SGHTA and CDR2 FQGNSA. The CDR3 nucleotides are TGTGCCAGCAGCAAACATGGGACAGGGGACTATGGCTACACCTTC. Translated, it gives CASSKHGTGDYGYTF. Combining the CDR3 with reference TRBV7-2 and TRBJ1-2 gives the whole variable domain GAGVSQSPSNKVTEKGKDVELRCDPISGHTALYWYRQSLGQGLEFLIYFQGNSAPDKSGLPSDRFSAERTGGSVSTLTIQRTQQEDSAVYLCASSKHGTGDYGYTFGSGTRLTVV.

J is TRBJ2-7 and V is TRBV7-3, with 11 bases lining up with TRBD1. Germline lookup yields CDR1 SGHTA and CDR2 FQGTGA. The CDR3 loop spans 15 amino acids. With 5 bases clipped from V and 3 bases from J, the junction kept 6 bases outside the gene matches. The CDR3 DNA reads as TGTGCCAGCAGCGTAGCCGGGACAGGGGGCTACGAGCAGTACTTC. It translates to CASSVAGTGGYEQYF.

This clonotype came up many times. The chain recombines TRBV5-6 with TRBJ1-5, with D unclear. Trimming removed 4 bases from V and 4 bases from J, with 6 bases in between. Germline V lookup: CDR1 SGHDT, CDR2 YYEEEE. The CDR3 is 12 amino acids. CDR3 sequence: CASSRENQPQHF. In DNA, the CDR3 is TGTGCCAGCAGCCGAGAAAATCAGCCCCAGCATTTT.

Worth noting for this clonotype: Possible read error: a much larger clone is one base away. The chain uses TRBV3-1 and TRBJ2-2; 7 nucleotides match TRBD2. The CDR3 covers 15 residues. Germline V gives CDR1 LGHDT, CDR2 YNNKEL (reference sequence). With 4 bases clipped from V and 7 bases from J, the junction kept 9 bases outside the gene matches. The CDR3 DNA is TGTGCCAGCAGCCGCGGGGGTTGGGATAGCGGGGAGCTGTTTTTT. Encoded protein: CASSRGGWDSGELFF.

The chain has TRBV7-3 and TRBJ2-7; 10 bases agree with TRBD2. The CDR3 has 15 amino acids. After removal of 5 bases from V and 0 bases from J, the junction contained 4 bases not matched to a gene. Per the germline V gene, CDR1 is SGHTA and CDR2 is FQGTGA. In nucleotides, the CDR3 is TGTGCCAGCAGCACCAGGACTAGCGGCTCCTACGAGCAGTACTTC. Translated, it gives CASSTRTSGSYEQYF. Combining the CDR3 with reference TRBV7-3 and TRBJ2-7 gives the whole variable domain GAGVSQTPSNKVTEKGKYVELRCDPISGHTALYWYRQSLGQGPEFLIYFQGTGAADDSGLPNDRFFAVRPEGSVSTLKIQRTERGDSAVYLCASSTRTSGSYEQYFGPGTRLTVT.

V usage is TRBV19 and J usage is TRBJ2-7; D may be TRBD2 (6 bases). Germline V gives CDR1 LNHDA, CDR2 SQIVND (reference sequence). The ends were cut back, 5 bases at V and 2 bases at J, with 16 bases in the middle. This CDR3 comprises 15 residues. The CDR3 sequence: CASSETRGLAYEQYF. The CDR3, as DNA: TGTGCCAGTAGTGAGACGCGGGGCCTGGCCTACGAGCAGTACTTC. Full variable domain (rest looked up from reference TRBV19 and TRBJ2-7): DGGITQSPKYLFRKEGQNVTLSCEQNLNHDAMYWYRQDPGQGLRLIYYSQIVNDFQKGDIAEGYSVSREKKESFPLTVTSAQKNPTAFYLCASSETRGLAYEQYFGPGTRLTVT.

This clonotype was counted many times. V gene TRBV7-2 combines with J gene TRBJ1-3, with 11 bases fitting TRBD1. The CDR3 consists of 15 residues. Germline-derived CDR1 and CDR2 are SGHTA and FQGNSA. The junction had 4 bases not matched to a gene; V was cut back by 5 bases and J by 4 bases. The CDR3: CASSDGQGAGNTIYF. CDR3 sequence (DNA): TGTGCCAGCAGCGATGGACAGGGGGCAGGAAACACCATATATTTT.

The sample holds many counts of this clonotype. The V and J genes are TRBV30 and TRBJ2-7; 7 bases line up with TRBD2. Germline CDR1 is GTSNPN and CDR2 is SVGIG (reference sequence). The CDR3 length is 14 residues. After removal of 1 base from V and 2 bases from J, the junction contained 5 bases not matched to a gene. In DNA, the CDR3 is TGTGCCTGGAGTGGACGGGGGGAGACCTACGAGCAGTACTTC. Amino acid sequence: CAWSGRGETYEQYF.

This clonotype was observed a single time. This chain connects TRBV20-1 to TRBJ2-4; D is unclear. The CDR3 is 11 amino acids. CDR1 is DFQATT and CDR2 is SNEGSKA in the germline V gene (reference sequence). Deletions cut 6 bases from V and 0 bases from J, with 3 bases between. The CDR3 DNA follows: TGCAGTGCGTCAGCCAAAAACATTCAGTACTTC. Translating gives CSASAKNIQYF.

This rearrangement joins TRBV11-2 to TRBJ2-1; 7 bases align to TRBD1. The CDR3 spans 15 residues. With 5 bases clipped from V and 4 bases from J, the junction kept 8 bases outside the gene matches. CDR1 and CDR2 from the germline V gene are SGHAT and FQNNGV. CDR3 bases: TGTGCCAGCAGCCGTCGGGACAGTGGTTACAATGAGCAGTTCTTC. This codes for CASSRRDSGYNEQFF.

Concerning this clonotype itself: A read error may explain this, as a much larger clone is one base away. The final CDR3 position lacks the conserved phenylalanine or tryptophan, pointing to a likely read error. The V call is TRBV3-1, the J call TRBJ1-6, with D maybe TRBD1 (5 bases). This CDR3 comprises 14 residues. Germline lookup yields CDR1 LGHDT and CDR2 YNNKEL (reference sequence). Trimming pared 8 bases from V and 4 bases from J, leaving 12 bases between. The CDR3 nucleotides are TGTGCCAGCCAAGCAAGGGGTTATAATTCACCCCTCCACCTT. Its protein is CASQARGYNSPLHL.

On this clonotype itself: The junction differs from germline at one of its ends, possibly a read error. This sequence joins TRBV5-1 and TRBJ1-1; no reliable D call. CDR3 size: 12 residues. Germline CDR1 and CDR2: SGHRS and YFSETQ. CDR3 nucleotide sequence: TGTGCCAGCAGCTTGGTAAGCGCTGAAGCTTTCTTT. Amino acid sequence: CASSLVSAEAFF.

The chain recombines TRBV15 with TRBJ1-2, with unresolved D. The CDR3 sequence is 14 residues long. V lost 0 bases to trimming and J lost 4 bases, with 9 bases between them. Germline V gene data show CDR1 as LNHNV and CDR2 as YYDKDF (reference sequence). CDR3 residues: CATSRDRSAYGYTF. The DNA of the CDR3 is TGTGCCACCAGCAGAGATCGCTCTGCCTATGGCTACACCTTC.

V is TRBV7-2 and J is TRBJ2-7, with D hard to call. The CDR3 runs to 12 residues. Deletions cut 6 bases from V and 7 bases from J, with 13 bases between. Looked up from germline, CDR1 is SGHTA and CDR2 is FQGNSA. The CDR3 here is CASRADAREQYF. The DNA for the CDR3 is TGTGCCAGCAGGGCTGACGCTCGAGAGCAGTACTTC.